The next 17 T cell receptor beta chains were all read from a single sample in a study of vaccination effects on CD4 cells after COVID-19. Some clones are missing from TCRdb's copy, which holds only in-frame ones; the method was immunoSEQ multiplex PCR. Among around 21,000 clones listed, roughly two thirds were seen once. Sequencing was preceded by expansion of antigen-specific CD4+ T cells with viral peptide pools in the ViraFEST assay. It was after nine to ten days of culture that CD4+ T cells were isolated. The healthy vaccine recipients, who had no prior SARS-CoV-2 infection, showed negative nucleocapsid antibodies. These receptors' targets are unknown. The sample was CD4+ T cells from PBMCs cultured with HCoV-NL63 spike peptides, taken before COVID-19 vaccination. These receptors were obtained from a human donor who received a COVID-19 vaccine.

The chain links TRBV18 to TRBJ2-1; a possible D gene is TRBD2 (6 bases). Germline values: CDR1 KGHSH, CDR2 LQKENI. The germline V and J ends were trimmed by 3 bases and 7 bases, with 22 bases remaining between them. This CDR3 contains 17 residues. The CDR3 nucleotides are TGTGCCAGCTCACCTAATTTTGGGGGACTGGGGTTAAATGAGCAGTTCTTC. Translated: CASSPNFGGLGLNEQFF.

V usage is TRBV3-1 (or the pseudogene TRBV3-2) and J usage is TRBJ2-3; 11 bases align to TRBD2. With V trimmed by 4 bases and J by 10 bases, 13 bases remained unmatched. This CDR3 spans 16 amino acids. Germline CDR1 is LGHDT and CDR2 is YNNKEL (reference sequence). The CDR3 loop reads CASSRTTSGSGSSQYF. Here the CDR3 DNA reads TGTGCCAGCAGCCGAACTACTAGCGGGAGTGGTTCATCGCAGTATTTT.

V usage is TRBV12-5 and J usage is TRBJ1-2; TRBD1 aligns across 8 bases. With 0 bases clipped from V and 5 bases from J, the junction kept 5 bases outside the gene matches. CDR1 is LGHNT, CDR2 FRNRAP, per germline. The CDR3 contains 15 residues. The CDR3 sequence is CASGLVVGQGYGYTF. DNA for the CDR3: TGTGCTAGTGGTTTGGTAGTTGGACAGGGTTATGGCTACACCTTC.

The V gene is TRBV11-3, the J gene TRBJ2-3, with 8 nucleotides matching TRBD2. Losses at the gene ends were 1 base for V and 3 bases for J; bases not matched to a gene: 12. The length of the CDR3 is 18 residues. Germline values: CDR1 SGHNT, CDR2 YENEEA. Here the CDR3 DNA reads TGTGCCAGCAGCTTAGCCCGAAGTAGCGGGGTTTCGACAGATACGCAGTATTTT. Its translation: CASSLARSSGVSTDTQYF.

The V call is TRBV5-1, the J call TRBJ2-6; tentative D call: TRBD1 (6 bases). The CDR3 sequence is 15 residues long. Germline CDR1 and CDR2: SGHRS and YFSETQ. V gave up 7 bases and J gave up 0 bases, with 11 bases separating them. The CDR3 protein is CASGPRGSGANVLTF. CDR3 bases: TGCGCCAGCGGACCCAGGGGCTCTGGGGCCAACGTCCTGACTTTC.

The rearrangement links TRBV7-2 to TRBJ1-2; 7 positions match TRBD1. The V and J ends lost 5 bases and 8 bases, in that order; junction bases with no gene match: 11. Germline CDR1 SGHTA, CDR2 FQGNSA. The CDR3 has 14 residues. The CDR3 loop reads CASSQSTGFAGYTF. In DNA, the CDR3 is TGTGCCAGCAGCCAATCGACAGGGTTTGCAGGCTACACCTTC.

The CDR3 is CASSFETGSYEQYF. The CDR3 DNA reads as TGTGCCAGTAGTTTTGAGACAGGGTCCTACGAGCAGTACTTC. V is TRBV19 and J is TRBJ2-7, with 7 nucleotides matching TRBD1. This CDR3 has 14 residues. Germline values: CDR1 LNHDA, CDR2 SQIVND (reference sequence). V was clipped by 5 bases and J by 1 base; unmatched bases: 5.

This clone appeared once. The CDR3 region has the DNA TGTGCCAGCAGCCTTGGCGGGACAGGGTACAACTATGGCTACACCTTC. It encodes CASSLGGTGYNYGYTF. The genes are TRBV5-6 and TRBJ1-2, with 9 positions matching TRBD1. V gave up 4 bases and J gave up 2 bases; unmatched junction bases: 9. CDR3 length: 16 amino acids. The germline CDR1 and CDR2 sequences are SGHDT and YYEEEE. Full variable domain (rest looked up from reference TRBV5-6 and TRBJ1-2): DAGVTQSPTHLIKTRGQQVTLRCSPKSGHDTVSWYQQALGQGPQFIFQYYEEEERQRGNFPDRFSGHQFPNYSSELNVNALLLGDSALYLCASSLGGTGYNYGYTFGSGTRLTVV.

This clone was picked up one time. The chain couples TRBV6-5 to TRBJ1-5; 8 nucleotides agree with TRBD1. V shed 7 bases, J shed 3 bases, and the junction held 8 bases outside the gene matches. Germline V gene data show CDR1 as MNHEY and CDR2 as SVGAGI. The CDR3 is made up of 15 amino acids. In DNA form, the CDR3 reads TGTGCCAGCAAAAGGGGACAGGAGCTCAATCAGCCCCAGCATTTT. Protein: CASKRGQELNQPQHF.

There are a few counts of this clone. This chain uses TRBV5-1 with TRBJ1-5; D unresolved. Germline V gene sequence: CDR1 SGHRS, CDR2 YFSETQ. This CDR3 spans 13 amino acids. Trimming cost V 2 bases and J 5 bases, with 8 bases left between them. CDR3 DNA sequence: TGCGCCAGCAGCTTTGAAGTCGATCAGCCCCAGCATTTT. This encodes CASSFEVDQPQHF.

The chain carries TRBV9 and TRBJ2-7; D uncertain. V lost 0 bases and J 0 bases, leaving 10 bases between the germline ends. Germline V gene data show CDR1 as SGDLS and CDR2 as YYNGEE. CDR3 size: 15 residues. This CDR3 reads CASSVGDTASYEQYF. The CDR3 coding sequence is TGTGCCAGCAGCGTAGGAGATACGGCCTCCTACGAGCAGTACTTC.

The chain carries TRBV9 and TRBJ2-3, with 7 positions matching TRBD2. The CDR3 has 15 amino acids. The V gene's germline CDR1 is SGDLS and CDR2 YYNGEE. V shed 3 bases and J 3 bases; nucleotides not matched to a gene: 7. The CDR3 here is CASSAQPGRTDTQYF. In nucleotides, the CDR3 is TGTGCCAGCAGCGCGCAACCCGGGAGGACAGATACGCAGTATTTT.

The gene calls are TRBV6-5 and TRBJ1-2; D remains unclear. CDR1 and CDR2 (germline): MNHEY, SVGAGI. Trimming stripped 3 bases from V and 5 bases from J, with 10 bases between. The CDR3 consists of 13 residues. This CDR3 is CASSYNYMYGYTF. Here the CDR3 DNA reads TGTGCCAGCAGTTATAATTATATGTATGGCTACACCTTC.

In nucleotides, the CDR3 is TGTGCCAGCAGTGAACTGCAGGGGTCGGTGGATGAGCAGTTCTTC. As protein: CASSELQGSVDEQFF. The rearrangement uses TRBV6-1 and TRBJ2-1; D possibly corresponds to TRBD1 (6 bases). Germline assignment: CDR1 MNHNS and CDR2 SASEGT. The CDR3 length is 15 residues. Trimming took off 2 bases at V and 8 bases at J, with 16 bases between the two ends.

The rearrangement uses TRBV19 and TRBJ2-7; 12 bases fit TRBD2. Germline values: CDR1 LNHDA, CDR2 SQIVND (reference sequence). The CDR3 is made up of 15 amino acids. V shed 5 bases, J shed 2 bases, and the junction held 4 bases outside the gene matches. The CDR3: CASSQLAGGPYEQYF. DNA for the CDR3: TGTGCCAGTAGTCAACTAGCGGGGGGACCCTACGAGCAGTACTTC.

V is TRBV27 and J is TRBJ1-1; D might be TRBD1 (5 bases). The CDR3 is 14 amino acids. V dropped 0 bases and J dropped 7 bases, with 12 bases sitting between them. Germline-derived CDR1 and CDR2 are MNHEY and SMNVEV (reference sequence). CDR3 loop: CASSLSGQGGEAFF. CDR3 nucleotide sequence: TGTGCCAGCAGTTTATCGGGGCAGGGAGGTGAAGCTTTCTTT.

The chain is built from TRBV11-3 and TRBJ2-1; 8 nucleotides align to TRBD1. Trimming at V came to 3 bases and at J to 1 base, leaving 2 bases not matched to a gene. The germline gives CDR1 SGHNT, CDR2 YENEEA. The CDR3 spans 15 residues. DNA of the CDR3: TGTGCCAGCAGCTTCGACAGGGGTTCCTACAATGAGCAGTTCTTC. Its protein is CASSFDRGSYNEQFF. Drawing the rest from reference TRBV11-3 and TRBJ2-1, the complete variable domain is EAGVVQSPRYKIIEKKQPVAFWCNPISGHNTLYWYLQNLGQGPELLIRYENEEAVDDSQLPKDRFSAERLKGVDSTLKIQPAELGDSAVYLCASSFDRGSYNEQFFGPGTRLTVL.